Presented here are 16 T cell receptor beta chains from one specimen sequenced in a study of technical replicates of blood from a few donors (dated by TCRdb to about 2017). The library was built by means of the immunoSEQ multiplex PCR assay. TCRdb's version of the immuneACCESS table is confined to in-frame rearrangements and falls short of the full clone set. An unresolved V gene accounts for under half of the shortfall where checked; the remainder is of unknown origin. Within this sample are about 94,000 clones, with around 95% of them counted one time only. The leading ten clones occupy around 0.22% of the sample. The sample was T cells isolated from PBMCs. These receptors were collected from a human donor in good health.

This rearrangement joins TRBV28 to TRBJ1-2; TRBD1 might be the D (5 bases). Germline CDR1 is MDHEN and CDR2 is SYDVKM. Trimming removed 6 bases at V and 5 bases at J, with 16 bases between. This CDR3 region has 14 residues. For the CDR3, the DNA is TGTGCCAGCAGAACCCAGGGATCGTGGTATGGCTACACCTTC. This translates into CASRTQGSWYGYTF.

The count of this clone is one. The rearrangement uses TRBV7-9 and TRBJ2-4; a possible D gene is TRBD2 (6 bases). The CDR3 runs to 11 residues. Trimming pared 3 bases from V and 13 bases from J, leaving 10 bases between. Germline CDR1 and CDR2: SEHNR and FQNEAQ (reference sequence). This chain's CDR3 is CASSLSGAQYF. The CDR3 DNA sequence: TGTGCCAGCAGCTTGTCGGGAGCCCAGTACTTC.

The gene calls are TRBV5-8 and TRBJ1-4; TRBD1 agrees at 7 bases. CDR1 is SGHTS and CDR2 is YDEGEE in the germline V gene. The J segment lost 0 bases and the V segment lost 1 base, leaving 6 bases of the junction unmatched. The CDR3 has 17 residues. CDR3 DNA sequence: TGTGCCAGCAGCTTGTTCCAGGGGGTTGCAACTAATGAAAAACTGTTTTTT. Its protein is CASSLFQGVATNEKLFF. The full variable domain, rest sourced from reference TRBV5-8 and TRBJ1-4, is EAGVTQSPTHLIKTRGQQATLRCSPISGHTSVYWYQQALGLGLQFLLWYDEGEERNRGNFPPRFSGRQFPNYSSELNVNALELEDSALYLCASSLFQGVATNEKLFFGSGTQLSVL.

V gene TRBV7-8 combines with J gene TRBJ1-6; D remains unclear. Trimming stripped 5 bases from V and 9 bases from J, with 20 bases between. The CDR3 contains 16 residues. Germline loops: CDR1 SGHVS, CDR2 FQNEAQ. CDR3 sequence: CASSILPPSEGSPLHF. Here the CDR3 DNA reads TGTGCCAGCAGCATATTACCTCCAAGCGAGGGTTCACCCCTCCACTTT.

The V gene is TRBV27, the J gene TRBJ1-5, with D perhaps TRBD1 (6 bases). V lost 5 bases, J lost 3 bases, and 17 bases lay in between. From germline, CDR1 is MNHEY and CDR2 SMNVEV (reference sequence). CDR3 length: 16 residues. The CDR3 reads CASSPYVGAHNQPQHF. CDR3 nucleotide sequence: TGTGCCAGCAGTCCGTACGTGGGGGCCCACAATCAGCCCCAGCATTTT.

J is TRBJ2-1 and V is TRBV7-2, with D uncertain. The germline gives CDR1 SGHTA, CDR2 FQGNSA. The CDR3 sequence is 14 residues long. V was pared by 4 bases and J by 5 bases, with 12 bases between. The CDR3 DNA follows: TGTGCCAGCAGCTCCCTACTAATAGACAATGAGCAGTTCTTC. Its translation is CASSSLLIDNEQFF.

The chain combines TRBV29-1 with TRBJ2-2, with TRBD1 as a possible D gene (5 bases). The CDR3 spans 13 residues. The V and J ends lost 3 bases and 0 bases respectively, with 5 bases between them. Germline CDR1 and CDR2: SQVTM and ANQGSEA. The CDR3 sequence: CSVDRANTGELFF. The CDR3 DNA sequence: TGCAGCGTTGACAGGGCGAACACCGGGGAGCTGTTTTTT.

This chain connects TRBV7-2 to TRBJ1-2; D unresolved. Germline CDR1 and CDR2: SGHTA and FQGNSA. This CDR3 is 13 amino acids long. Between the trimmed V and J ends, which lost 5 bases and 8 bases, there was a span of 15 bases. The DNA for the CDR3 is TGTGCCAGCAGCGACGGTGGAGGAAAAGGCTACACCTTC. This codes for CASSDGGGKGYTF.

V usage is TRBV4-1 and J usage is TRBJ2-7; possible D gene TRBD2, 5 bases. This CDR3 is 12 amino acids long. V lost 3 bases, J lost 5 bases, and 8 bases lay in between. CDR1 MGHRA and CDR2 YSYEKL come from the germline V gene. The CDR3 DNA sequence: TGCGCCAGCAGCCACCGGCGGGACGAGCAGTACTTC. Translated: CASSHRRDEQYF.

The gene calls are TRBV5-1 and TRBJ1-1, with D perhaps matching TRBD1 (6 bases). Germline lookup yields CDR1 SGHRS and CDR2 YFSETQ. V gave up 4 bases and J gave up 1 base, with 26 bases separating them. The CDR3 is made up of 19 amino acids. DNA of the CDR3: TGCGCCAGCAGCCGCAACAATCTTCTATCACAGGGCACGAACACTGAAGCTTTCTTT. Translating it yields CASSRNNLLSQGTNTEAFF.

The table lists this clone with a count of one. The CDR3 loop reads CASSPYRGTDTQYF. The CDR3 DNA is TGCGCCAGCAGCCCCTACAGGGGGACAGATACGCAGTATTTT. This sequence joins TRBV5-1 and TRBJ2-3; 8 positions agree with TRBD1. Per germline, CDR1 SGHRS and CDR2 YFSETQ. V shed 4 bases and J 3 bases; nucleotides not matched to a gene: 4. This CDR3 contains 14 residues.

The chain joins TRBV11-3 to TRBJ2-1; 11 bases line up with TRBD2. V was clipped by 4 bases and J by 8 bases; unmatched bases: 13. CDR3 size: 17 residues. The germline V gene has CDR1 SGHNT and CDR2 YENEEA. The CDR3 spells CASSSTHLAGGLDEQFF. CDR3 DNA sequence: TGTGCCAGCAGCTCTACACATCTAGCGGGGGGATTGGATGAGCAGTTCTTC.

The chain carries TRBV25-1 and TRBJ1-3; no reliable D call. Per germline, CDR1 MGHDK and CDR2 SYGVNS. CDR3 size: 14 residues. V was clipped by 1 base and J by 4 bases, with 8 bases between them. The CDR3 DNA follows: TGTGCCAGCAGTGAATCGGCGGGAGGAAACACCATATATTTT. It yields the protein CASSESAGGNTIYF.

The chain links TRBV6-5 to TRBJ2-1; D possibly corresponds to TRBD2 (7 bases). With 6 bases removed from V and 5 bases from J, the gap between germline ends came to 14 bases. Germline CDR1 is MNHEY and CDR2 is SVGAGI. The CDR3 loop spans 14 amino acids. CDR3 sequence: CASSRGAAHNEQFF. CDR3 nucleotides: TGTGCCAGCAGCCGGGGGGCCGCTCACAATGAGCAGTTCTTC.

DNA for the CDR3: TGTGCCAGCACGTGGACAGGTTTGAACACTGAAGCTTTCTTT. Its translation is CASTWTGLNTEAFF. The chain has TRBV11-2 and TRBJ1-1; 7 positions agree with TRBD1. This CDR3 has 14 residues. V lost 7 bases and J lost 0; bases outside the gene matches: 5. Germline V CDR1 and CDR2: SGHAT, FQNNGV.

The chain employs TRBV7-9 and TRBJ2-5; TRBD1 matches at 7 bases. The CDR3 runs to 17 residues. CDR1 and CDR2 from the germline V gene are SEHNR and FQNEAQ (reference sequence). J was trimmed by 5 bases and V by 0 bases; bases with no gene match: 12. The CDR3 DNA sequence: TGTGCCAGCAGCTTAGCCGAGACAGGGCTGGTAGAGGAGACCCAGTACTTC. Its protein product is CASSLAETGLVEETQYF.